The 22 T cell receptor beta chains in this list originate from one sample, sequenced in a study of OX40 agonist ivuxolimab in advanced cancers. The protocol used for the library was the immunoSEQ multiplex PCR assay. TCRdb carries this immuneACCESS record with in-frame sequences only. Its versions omit some clonotypes, under half of them owing to an unresolved V gene in the studies checked, with the rest unexplained. In this sample the table shows tens of thousands of clones, around 85% of which occur a single time. The ten most abundant clones make up approximately 5.1% of the sample. This material consisted of CD4+ or CD8+ T cells sorted from blood, taken in a trial of the OX40 agonist ivuxolimab. These receptors all come from an adult with an advanced solid tumor such as melanoma, head and neck, liver or kidney cancer.

The V call is TRBV27, the J call TRBJ2-7; 10 bases agree with TRBD1. This CDR3 comprises 14 residues. V lost 2 bases, J lost 5 bases, and 3 bases stayed unmatched. In germline, CDR1 is MNHEY, CDR2 SMNVEV (reference sequence). CDR3 in DNA: TGTGCCAGCAGTTTAGGGACAGGGGACAACGAGCAGTACTTC. The encoded protein is CASSLGTGDNEQYF.

The rearrangement joins TRBV6-1 to TRBJ1-1; D is perhaps TRBD1 (6 bases). The ends were cut back, 5 bases at V and 3 bases at J, with 10 bases in the middle. The CDR3 totals 13 residues. The germline V gene has CDR1 MNHNS and CDR2 SASEGT. CDR3 sequence reads: CASSSAGDTEAFF. The CDR3 DNA reads as TGTGCCAGCAGTTCGGCAGGGGACACTGAAGCTTTCTTT.

The chain uses TRBV29-1 and TRBJ1-1; 9 bases are a match to TRBD1. The CDR3 covers 14 residues. Per the germline V gene, CDR1 is SQVTM and CDR2 is ANQGSEA. V shed 0 bases, J shed 4 bases, and the junction held 3 bases outside the gene matches. DNA of the CDR3: TGCAGCGTTGAAGATCCGACAGGGGGCACTGAAGCTTTCTTT. Protein product: CSVEDPTGGTEAFF.

The V gene is TRBV5-4, the J gene TRBJ1-4; TRBD1 agrees at 7 bases. The CDR3 is 14 amino acids. J lost 8 bases, V lost 0 bases, and 4 bases had no gene match. CDR1 is SGHNT, CDR2 YYREEE, per germline (reference sequence). As DNA, the CDR3 is TGTGCCAGCAGCTTGGGGTTACAGGGGGAAAAACTGTTTTTT. Its protein is CASSLGLQGEKLFF.

V and J are TRBV10-3 and TRBJ2-1; TRBD1 matches 9 bases. The CDR3 length is 18 residues. J lost 0 bases, V lost 4 bases, and 10 bases had no gene match. Per the germline V gene, CDR1 is ENHRY and CDR2 is SYGVKD. The CDR3 protein is CAISGTGEGSGSYNEQFF. CDR3 nucleotides: TGTGCCATCAGTGGGACAGGGGAAGGCAGCGGCTCCTACAATGAGCAGTTCTTC.

V gene TRBV27 combines with J gene TRBJ2-4; 15 positions match TRBD2. Unmatched junction bases numbered 13, after V lost 1 base and J lost 0 bases. CDR1 and CDR2 (germline): MNHEY, SMNVEV (reference sequence). There are 22 residues in the CDR3. The chain's CDR3 is CASSLFAGYGTSGRRAKNIQYF. The CDR3 coding sequence is TGTGCCAGCAGTTTATTTGCCGGATACGGGACTAGCGGGAGGAGAGCCAAAAACATTCAGTACTTC.

The chain couples TRBV19 to TRBJ2-6; D tentatively reads TRBD1 or TRBD2 (5 bases each). This CDR3 is 14 amino acids long. Trimming shortened V by 11 bases and J by 4 bases, and 15 bases separated the two germline ends. Germline V lookup: CDR1 LNHDA, CDR2 SQIVND (reference sequence). The DNA for the CDR3 is TGTGCCGCTACCAGGGACGGGGGGGCCAACGTCCTGACTTTC. Translating gives CAATRDGGANVLTF.

V gene TRBV19 combines with J gene TRBJ2-7; D ambiguous. Germline CDR1 LNHDA, CDR2 SQIVND (reference sequence). Trimming removed 4 bases at V and 4 bases at J, with 5 bases between. CDR3 length equals 11 residues. The CDR3 nucleotides read TGTGCCAGTAGTAACGCTTACGAGCAGTACTTC. This gives the protein CASSNAYEQYF.

V and J are TRBV12-5 and TRBJ1-4; 12 bases are shared with TRBD1. Germline-derived CDR1 and CDR2 are LGHNT and FRNRAP. The CDR3 totals 16 residues. V trimming: 6 bases; J trimming: 6 bases; junction bases outside the gene matches: 8. CDR3 nucleotide sequence: TGTGCTAGTGGGCCGGGACAGGGGGCCCCTTATGAAAAACTGTTTTTT. It encodes CASGPGQGAPYEKLFF.

This clone came up once. The chain combines TRBV9 with TRBJ2-3, with D possibly TRBD2 on 7 matching bases. Germline V gene lookup returns CDR1 SGDLS and CDR2 YYNGEE. The CDR3 contains 19 residues. V lost 3 bases to trimming and J lost 0 bases, with 23 bases between them. The CDR3 here is CASSATPRGGGPSTDTQYF. Here the CDR3 DNA reads TGTGCCAGCAGCGCAACACCCAGAGGGGGGGGGCCTAGCACAGATACGCAGTATTTT.

The V gene is TRBV2, the J gene TRBJ2-2; possible D gene TRBD1, 5 bases. Germline V CDR1 and CDR2: SNHLY, FYNNEI. Trimming cost V 5 bases and J 5 bases, with 9 bases left between them. The CDR3 spans 13 residues. The CDR3 region is CASSRGLTGELFF. For the CDR3, the DNA is TGTGCCAGCAGTAGGGGCTTAACCGGGGAGCTGTTTTTT. Together with reference TRBV2 and TRBJ2-2, the CDR3 gives the full variable domain: EPEVTQTPSHQVTQMGQEVILRCVPISNHLYFYWYRQILGQKVEFLVSFYNNEISEKSEIFDDQFSVERPDGSNFTLKIRSTKLEDSAMYFCASSRGLTGELFFGEGSRLTVL.

The CDR3 loop is CASSQAGLPGGEQYF. Here the CDR3 DNA reads TGCGCCAGCAGCCAAGCCGGCCTTCCTGGTGGCGAGCAGTACTTC. The chain recombines TRBV4-1 with TRBJ2-7; D gene unclear. V lost 1 base, J lost 6 bases, and 16 bases lay in between. There are 15 residues in the CDR3. Looked up from germline, CDR1 is MGHRA and CDR2 is YSYEKL.

This clone was counted a single time. The chain combines TRBV4-3 with TRBJ1-2; no definite D call. Germline CDR1 LGHNA, CDR2 YSLEER. Trimming removed 4 bases from V and 4 bases from J, with 13 bases in between. This CDR3 is 14 amino acids long. CDR3 residues: CASSPNPTGYGYTF. The CDR3 DNA sequence: TGCGCCAGCAGCCCAAACCCCACGGGCTATGGCTACACCTTC.

V usage is TRBV18 and J usage is TRBJ2-5; possible D gene TRBD1, 6 bases. The CDR3 extends over 14 amino acids. Trimming took off 2 bases at V and 2 bases at J, with 9 bases between the two ends. CDR1 and CDR2 (germline): KGHSH, LQKENI. CDR3 nucleotides: TGTGCCAGCTCACCAAGGCAGGGGCAAGAGACCCAGTACTTC. It is translated as CASSPRQGQETQYF.

V usage is TRBV11-2 and J usage is TRBJ1-1; no firm D call. The germline CDR1 and CDR2 sequences are SGHAT and FQNNGV. CDR3 length equals 13 residues. V was trimmed by 3 bases and J by 1 base, leaving 6 bases between them. CDR3 DNA sequence: TGTGCCAGCAGCTTCCGGCGGAACACTGAAGCTTTCTTT. Translated: CASSFRRNTEAFF.

This chain joins TRBV5-4 and TRBJ2-3; 10 bases are a match to TRBD2. The CDR3 spans 16 residues. The V segment lost 3 bases and the J segment 4 bases; nucleotides outside the gene matches: 8. The V gene's germline CDR1 is SGHNT and CDR2 YYREEE (reference sequence). CDR3 in DNA: TGTGCCAGCAGCTCCGGAAGCGGGGGGGCCTCAGATACGCAGTATTTT. The encoded protein is CASSSGSGGASDTQYF.

The gene calls are TRBV19 and TRBJ2-1, with 13 bases fitting TRBD2. V lost 10 bases, J lost 9 bases, and 12 bases stayed unmatched. The germline V gene has CDR1 LNHDA and CDR2 SQIVND (reference sequence). CDR3 length: 15 residues. CDR3 in amino acids: CATRTLGLAGLEQFF. CDR3 nucleotide sequence: TGTGCCACTAGGACCTTGGGACTAGCGGGACTTGAGCAGTTCTTC.

The chain couples TRBV10-1 to TRBJ2-4, with TRBD2 as a possible D gene (6 bases). The germline gives CDR1 WNHNN, CDR2 SYGVQD (reference sequence). This CDR3 has 17 residues. V lost 7 bases to trimming and J lost 0 bases, with 19 bases between them. Here the CDR3 DNA reads TGCGCCAGCACCCTCTCCGGGACTTACGTAGCCAAAAACATTCAGTACTTC. Encoded protein: CASTLSGTYVAKNIQYF.

This clone showed up just a few times. This chain connects TRBV4-1 to TRBJ1-6; no clear D. CDR1 and CDR2 (germline): MGHRA, YSYEKL. V lost 0 bases to trimming and J lost 10 bases, with 10 bases between them. The CDR3 is made up of 14 amino acids. The CDR3 region is CASSQDLGRSPLHF. The CDR3 coding sequence is TGCGCCAGCAGCCAAGACCTCGGGAGGTCACCCCTCCACTTT.

V and J are TRBV28 and TRBJ2-7, with 7 bases aligning to TRBD2. This CDR3 contains 14 residues. The ends lost 8 bases at V and 1 base at J; junction bases unmatched: 8. CDR1 is MDHEN and CDR2 is SYDVKM in the germline V gene. The CDR3 loop is CASRLLGRSYEQYF. The CDR3 DNA sequence: TGTGCCAGCCGACTCCTCGGGAGGTCCTACGAGCAGTACTTC. Complete variable domain (other parts from reference TRBV28 and TRBJ2-7): DVKVTQSSRYLVKRTGEKVFLECVQDMDHENMFWYRQDPGLGLRLIYFSYDVKMKEKGDIPEGYSVSREKKERFSLILESASTNQTSMYLCASRLLGRSYEQYFGPGTRLTVT.

This chain connects TRBV6-5 to TRBJ2-7, with D hard to call. This CDR3 has 11 amino acids. Trimming left V 8 bases short and J 1 base short, with 6 bases between. The germline V gene encodes CDR1 MNHEY and CDR2 SVGAGI. The CDR3 loop reads CASAGSYEQYF. In nucleotides, the CDR3 is TGTGCCAGCGCCGGGTCCTACGAGCAGTACTTC.

V usage is TRBV4-1 and J usage is TRBJ1-5; D perhaps matches TRBD1 (5 bases). The V end was cut by 0 bases, the J end by 1 base, with 22 bases between. Per germline, CDR1 MGHRA and CDR2 YSYEKL. The CDR3 has 20 amino acids. The CDR3 nucleotides are TGCGCCAGCAGCCAAGATCACCCTGGGACCAGCCTAGGAAGCAATCAGCCCCAGCATTTT. Translated: CASSQDHPGTSLGSNQPQHF.